A single sample is the source of the 10 T cell receptor beta chains below, sequenced in a study of vaccination and CD4 T cells after COVID-19. The antigens these receptors bind are not known. Treatment given: roughly 10-day PBMC culture with coronavirus spike peptide pools or control peptides (ViraFEST assay). Oncomine TCR Beta short-read sequencing was applied to DNA from cultured CD4+ T cells. TCRdb ran MiXCR on the PCR reads and lists one entry per CDR3 protein. The sample has roughly 12,000 distinct CDR3 sequences; about 74% are singletons. The sample consisted of CD4+ T cells from blood, cultured in vitro. These receptors were collected from a human donor who had recovered from COVID-19.

The chain is built from TRBV6-2 or TRBV6-3 and TRBJ1-2, with D perhaps matching TRBD1 (6 bases). The V gene lost 1 base and the J gene lost 0 bases, with 9 bases spanning the gap. Germline values: CDR1 MNHEY, CDR2 SVGEGT. The CDR3 length is 15 residues. CDR3: CASSYLQGANYGYTF. In nucleotides, the CDR3 is TGTGCCAGCAGTTACTTACAGGGAGCTAACTATGGCTACACCTTC.

The genes are TRBV6-1 and TRBJ2-1, with TRBD1 as a possible D gene (6 bases). This CDR3 comprises 13 residues. Trimming removed 6 bases from V and 4 bases from J, with 10 bases in between. Germline V gene sequence: CDR1 MNHNS, CDR2 SASEGT. The CDR3 here is CASRETGYNEQFF. CDR3 nucleotide sequence: TGTGCCAGCAGAGAAACAGGGTACAATGAGCAGTTCTTC.

This chain connects TRBV5-1 to TRBJ1-6, with D hard to call. CDR3 size: 16 residues. Trimming took 0 bases from V and 10 from J, leaving 17 bases between them. The germline V gene has CDR1 SGHRS and CDR2 YFSETQ. The CDR3 region has the DNA TGCGCCAGCAGCTTGGCCGCGGATACGTCTAGGTCACCCCTCCACTTT. The encoded protein is CASSLAADTSRSPLHF.

The J gene is TRBJ1-5, the V gene TRBV7-9; no definite D call. Trimming left V 2 bases short and J 5 bases short, with 10 bases between. Germline V gene data show CDR1 as SEHNR and CDR2 as FQNEAQ (reference sequence). The CDR3 runs 14 residues. The chain's CDR3 is CASSLSLTHQPQHF. In DNA, the CDR3 is TGTGCCAGCAGCTTATCCTTAACCCATCAGCCCCAGCATTTT.

The genes are TRBV28 and TRBJ1-2; D uncertain. The CDR3 totals 12 residues. V was shortened by 10 bases and J by 8 bases, with 17 bases between the two germline ends. The germline V gene encodes CDR1 MDHEN and CDR2 SYDVKM. The CDR3 is CAIRIGSRGYTF. CDR3 sequence (DNA): TGTGCCATCAGAATTGGGTCTAGGGGCTACACCTTC.

As concerns this clonotype: One end of the junction fails to match germline, which may point to a read error. The V call is TRBV19, the J call TRBJ1-4; no clear D. CDR1 LNHDA and CDR2 SQIVND come from the germline V gene (reference sequence). The CDR3 contains 14 residues. The CDR3 coding sequence is TGTGCCAGTAGTATGAGTGCAACTAATGAAAAACTGTTTTTC. Translating it yields CASSMSATNEKLFF. Variable domain in full (rest from reference TRBV19 and TRBJ1-4): DGGITQSPKYLFRKEGQNVTLSCEQNLNHDAMYWYRQDPGQGLRLIYYSQIVNDFQKGDIAEGYSVSREKKESFPLTVTSAQKNPTAFYLCASSMSATNEKLFFGSGTQLSVL.

The chain carries TRBV28 and TRBJ1-3, with a possible D match to TRBD1 (6 bases). V was cut by 7 bases and J by 0 bases, with 13 bases left in between. The V gene's germline CDR1 is MDHEN and CDR2 SYDVKM. The CDR3 runs 15 residues. The CDR3 reads CASNLQGLSGNTIYF. CDR3 sequence (DNA): TGTGCCAGCAACCTACAGGGACTCTCTGGAAACACCATATATTTT.

The chain employs TRBV20-1 and TRBJ1-1; 8 nucleotides agree with TRBD1. The CDR3 is 13 amino acids. J gave up 6 bases and V 6 bases, and 9 bases lay outside the gene matches. From germline, CDR1 is DFQATT and CDR2 SNEGSKA (reference sequence). CDR3 coding DNA: TGCAGTGCCCGCAGGGGGCGGGTGTCTGAAGCTTTCTTT. This encodes CSARRGRVSEAFF.

The V call is TRBV6-5, the J call TRBJ2-7; D uncertain. Germline loops: CDR1 MNHEY, CDR2 SVGAGI. Trimming took off 2 bases at V and 5 bases at J, with 16 bases between the two ends. This CDR3 is 15 amino acids long. CDR3: CASSYGLGVGDEQYF. CDR3 DNA sequence: TGTGCCAGCAGTTACGGCCTTGGGGTAGGAGACGAGCAGTACTTC.

This chain uses TRBV7-2 with TRBJ2-3, with TRBD2 matching over 11 bases. Per the germline V gene, CDR1 is SGHTA and CDR2 is FQGNSA. The CDR3 spans 18 residues. With V trimmed by 2 bases and J by 5 bases, 12 bases remained unmatched. The CDR3 bases are TGTGCCAGCAGCTTAAGACTAGCGGGACCGAGGATGGGAGATACGCAGTATTTT. Translating gives CASSLRLAGPRMGDTQYF.